Listed here are 31 T cell receptor beta chains from one sample, sequenced in a study of blood T cell repertoires in COVID-19. Method: immunoSEQ multiplex PCR; TCRdb's copy keeps in-frame clones and lacks some. The sample consists of around 240,000 clones, about 83% of them appearing once. The sample comprised peripheral blood. Receptor source: a woman between 45 and 65 years old with acute or convalescent COVID-19.

This clone was counted only a few times. V gene TRBV30 combines with J gene TRBJ2-7, with 8 bases aligning to TRBD1. Trimming cost V 4 bases and J 4 bases; bases outside gene matches: 6. Germline V gives CDR1 GTSNPN, CDR2 SVGIG (reference sequence). The CDR3 loop spans 13 amino acids. The CDR3 bases are TGTGCCTGGAATCGACAGGGGAAATACGAGCAGTACTTC. Its translation: CAWNRQGKYEQYF.

V and J are TRBV19 and TRBJ1-5; D is unresolved. Germline V gene lookup returns CDR1 LNHDA and CDR2 SQIVND (reference sequence). CDR3 length equals 12 residues. Trimming shortened V by 6 bases and J by 7 bases, and 10 bases separated the two germline ends. The CDR3 nucleotides read TGTGCCAGTAGCTCTTTCGGGCAGCCCCAGCATTTT. It codes for CASSSFGQPQHF.

The V and J genes are TRBV15 and TRBJ2-7, with 7 bases fitting TRBD1. CDR3 size: 15 residues. Looked up from germline, CDR1 is LNHNV and CDR2 is YYDKDF (reference sequence). Germline trimming cut 0 bases from V and 0 bases from J; bases unmatched to any gene: 2. CDR3 amino acids: CATSRDRQGSYEQYF. CDR3 in DNA: TGTGCCACCAGCAGAGATCGACAGGGCTCCTACGAGCAGTACTTC.

This chain uses TRBV4-3 with TRBJ1-5; TRBD1 aligns across 8 bases. The CDR3 extends over 16 amino acids. CDR1 is LGHNA and CDR2 is YSLEER in the germline V gene. V lost 4 bases and J lost 1; bases outside the gene matches: 6. DNA of the CDR3: TGCGCCAGCAGCCCAAACAGGGGGATGAGCAATCAGCCCCAGCATTTT. It specifies CASSPNRGMSNQPQHF.

V usage is TRBV5-4 and J usage is TRBJ2-2, with 7 nucleotides matching TRBD2. The trim removed 0 bases at V and 2 bases at J, leaving 1 base unmatched. The length of the CDR3 is 15 residues. In germline, CDR1 is SGHNT, CDR2 YYREEE (reference sequence). This chain's CDR3 is CASSLASGNTGELFF. CDR3 nucleotide sequence: TGTGCCAGCAGCTTGGCTAGCGGAAACACCGGGGAGCTGTTTTTT.

This clone occurred once. V usage is TRBV7-2 and J usage is TRBJ1-4; possibly TRBD1 for D (5 bases). V was trimmed by 7 bases and J by 3 bases, leaving 12 bases between them. Germline V gene data show CDR1 as SGHTA and CDR2 as FQGNSA. The CDR3 spans 14 residues. The DNA of the CDR3 is TGTGCCAGCACCTCCCAGGGCTCTAATGAAAAACTGTTTTTT. Protein product: CASTSQGSNEKLFF. The whole variable domain, remainder taken from reference TRBV7-2 and TRBJ1-4, is GAGVSQSPSNKVTEKGKDVELRCDPISGHTALYWYRQSLGQGLEFLIYFQGNSAPDKSGLPSDRFSAERTGGSVSTLTIQRTQQEDSAVYLCASTSQGSNEKLFFGSGTQLSVL.

Remarks on this clone: Different DNA sequences within this sample yield the same CDR3. This chain links TRBV6-5 with TRBJ2-5, with D maybe TRBD2 (5 bases). V dropped 8 bases and J dropped 3 bases, with 13 bases sitting between them. The length of the CDR3 is 13 residues. Germline V gives CDR1 MNHEY, CDR2 SVGAGI. CDR3 DNA sequence: TGTGCCAGCTCTCGGAGGCCAGAAGAGACCCAGTACTTC. Translation gives CASSRRPEETQYF.

V and J are TRBV27 and TRBJ2-7; TRBD1 is a possible D gene (5 bases). Looked up from germline, CDR1 is MNHEY and CDR2 is SMNVEV (reference sequence). The CDR3 loop spans 15 amino acids. V was clipped by 3 bases and J by 2 bases, with 14 bases between them. The CDR3 DNA reads TGTGCCAGCAGTTTTCCCAGGGCCGGAACCTACGAGCAGTACTTC. It specifies CASSFPRAGTYEQYF.

For the CDR3, the DNA is TGTGCCAGCAGGTCGACAGCGGGTGTCGGAAACACCATATATTTT. Its translation is CASRSTAGVGNTIYF. The rearrangement uses TRBV6-5 and TRBJ1-3; D possibly corresponds to TRBD1 (5 bases). V was pared by 6 bases and J by 4 bases, with 16 bases between. Germline V gene lookup returns CDR1 MNHEY and CDR2 SVGAGI. This CDR3 region has 15 residues.

The V call is TRBV2, the J call TRBJ2-5; a possible D gene is TRBD1 (6 bases). The CDR3 consists of 15 residues. Germline loops: CDR1 SNHLY, CDR2 FYNNEI. V lost 3 bases to trimming and J lost 9 bases, with 20 bases between them. The CDR3 loop reads CASSDDVILSGAQYF. The CDR3 region has the DNA TGTGCCAGCAGTGACGACGTCATACTTTCAGGGGCCCAGTACTTC.

This clone has only a few counts. This rearrangement joins TRBV19 to TRBJ1-5; 10 positions match TRBD1. CDR1 is LNHDA, CDR2 SQIVND, per germline (reference sequence). V lost 6 bases, J lost 7 bases, and 9 bases stayed unmatched. The CDR3 totals 15 residues. For the CDR3, the DNA is TGTGCCAGTAGCTCGACAGGGGGCGAGGGACAGCCCCAGCATTTT. This codes for CASSSTGGEGQPQHF.

The chain joins TRBV7-2 to TRBJ1-5; D unclear. Trimming removed 3 bases at V and 5 bases at J, with 8 bases between. This CDR3 is built from 13 residues. Germline values: CDR1 SGHTA, CDR2 FQGNSA. CDR3 DNA: TGTGCCAGCAGCTTGGCCCCCGATCAGCCCCAGCATTTT. Amino acid sequence: CASSLAPDQPQHF. Complete variable domain (other parts from reference TRBV7-2 and TRBJ1-5): GAGVSQSPSNKVTEKGKDVELRCDPISGHTALYWYRQSLGQGLEFLIYFQGNSAPDKSGLPSDRFSAERTGGSVSTLTIQRTQQEDSAVYLCASSLAPDQPQHFGDGTRLSIL.

The chain has TRBV5-1 and TRBJ2-3; D is uncertain. V dropped 4 bases and J dropped 4 bases, with 7 bases sitting between them. Germline lookup yields CDR1 SGHRS and CDR2 YFSETQ. The CDR3 contains 12 residues. The CDR3 DNA is TGCGCCAGCAGCCCCAGCGCAGATACGCAGTATTTT. Encoded protein: CASSPSADTQYF.

The rearrangement joins TRBV7-8 to TRBJ1-6; perhaps TRBD1 as D (6 bases). V was shortened by 1 base and J by 7 bases, with 8 bases between the two germline ends. The CDR3 runs 14 residues. Per the germline V gene, CDR1 is SGHVS and CDR2 is FQNEAQ. The CDR3 protein is CASSLDRDNSPLHF. DNA of the CDR3: TGTGCCAGCAGCTTAGACAGGGACAATTCACCCCTCCACTTT.

The chain is built from TRBV30 and TRBJ1-1; TRBD1 is a possible D gene (5 bases). Per the germline V gene, CDR1 is GTSNPN and CDR2 is SVGIG (reference sequence). The CDR3 extends over 12 amino acids. V gave up 0 bases and J gave up 9 bases, with 11 bases separating them. The DNA for the CDR3 is TGTGCCTGGAGTGTAGGGGCATTACAAGCTTTCTTT. This encodes CAWSVGALQAFF.

The chain uses TRBV2 and TRBJ1-1; D unresolved. The CDR3 is 13 residues long. Germline-derived CDR1 and CDR2 are SNHLY and FYNNEI. V was pared by 5 bases and J by 2 bases, with 9 bases between. CDR3 loop: CASSLSVNTEAFF. The CDR3 DNA reads as TGTGCCAGCAGTCTCTCGGTCAACACTGAAGCTTTCTTT.

The J gene is TRBJ2-7, the V gene TRBV2; 9 nucleotides align to TRBD1. The CDR3 totals 13 residues. Trimming took 8 bases from V and 2 from J; bases not matched to a gene: 4. CDR1 is SNHLY and CDR2 is FYNNEI in the germline V gene. This CDR3 is CASGGQGTYEQYF. CDR3 DNA sequence: TGTGCCAGCGGGGGACAGGGTACCTACGAGCAGTACTTC.

The J gene is TRBJ1-1, the V gene TRBV6-5; 7 bases are a match to TRBD1. The CDR3 spans 16 residues. J gave up 2 bases and V 6 bases, and 12 bases lay outside the gene matches. Germline values: CDR1 MNHEY, CDR2 SVGAGI. CDR3 DNA: TGTGCCAGCAGGTACGGGGGGACAGCGACCAACACTGAAGCTTTCTTT. Its translation is CASRYGGTATNTEAFF.

This clone appeared a single time. The chain is built from TRBV27 and TRBJ2-1, with TRBD2 matching over 12 bases. Trimming cost V 5 bases and J 7 bases; bases outside gene matches: 9. Germline V CDR1 and CDR2: MNHEY, SMNVEV (reference sequence). This CDR3 contains 16 residues. The CDR3 region has the DNA TGTGCCAGCAGTGCGGGACTAGCGGGCCGGGGGAATGAGCAGTTCTTC. Residues: CASSAGLAGRGNEQFF.

V gene TRBV5-1 combines with J gene TRBJ1-2; D is possibly TRBD1 (6 bases). Between the trimmed V and J ends, which lost 2 bases and 2 bases, there was a span of 13 bases. Germline CDR1 and CDR2: SGHRS and YFSETQ. The CDR3 sequence is 15 residues long. The CDR3 region is CASSFGQSGNYGYTF. In nucleotides, the CDR3 is TGCGCCAGCAGCTTCGGACAGTCGGGGAACTATGGCTACACCTTC.

This clone was seen a single time. The V gene is TRBV6-5, the J gene TRBJ1-2; D is unclear. From germline, CDR1 is MNHEY and CDR2 SVGAGI. Trimming pared 8 bases from V and 4 bases from J, leaving 8 bases between. This CDR3 contains 11 residues. The CDR3 here is CASGPTYGYTF. In DNA, the CDR3 is TGTGCCAGCGGGCCAACCTATGGCTACACCTTC.

The rearrangement links TRBV5-1 to TRBJ2-2; D might be TRBD1 (5 bases). Germline V gives CDR1 SGHRS, CDR2 YFSETQ. The CDR3 runs 16 residues. Trimming shortened V by 1 base and J by 2 bases, and 12 bases separated the two germline ends. CDR3 nucleotides: TGCGCCAGCAGCTTGCGGGCAGGGCTCAACACCGGGGAGCTGTTTTTT. Translation gives CASSLRAGLNTGELFF.

The chain uses TRBV11-1 and TRBJ1-2, with 9 bases fitting TRBD1. CDR3 length: 14 amino acids. Germline V CDR1 and CDR2: SGHAT, FQDESV (reference sequence). Trimming took 6 bases from V and 8 from J; bases not matched to a gene: 10. In DNA form, the CDR3 reads TGTGCCAGCAGTTCTAGGACAGGGGCACTCGGCTACACCTTC. This translates into CASSSRTGALGYTF.

This clone was counted a single time. The chain uses TRBV7-2 and TRBJ2-7; the D gene is possibly TRBD2 (5 bases). The CDR3 is 13 amino acids. V shed 5 bases and J shed 4 bases, with 12 bases lying between them. From germline, CDR1 is SGHTA and CDR2 FQGNSA. The CDR3 bases are TGTGCCAGCAGCCCGCCCTCGGGATACGAGCAGTACTTC. Amino acid sequence: CASSPPSGYEQYF.

The chain employs TRBV19 and TRBJ1-4; TRBD1 is a possible D gene (5 bases). The CDR3 contains 13 residues. V lost 7 bases, J lost 4 bases, and 10 bases lay in between. Germline values: CDR1 LNHDA, CDR2 SQIVND (reference sequence). DNA of the CDR3: TGTGCCAGTAATAGAGACAGTAATGAAAAACTGTTTTTT. Its translation is CASNRDSNEKLFF.

The chain uses TRBV19 and TRBJ1-4; D call uncertain. Germline lookup yields CDR1 LNHDA and CDR2 SQIVND (reference sequence). The CDR3 loop spans 14 amino acids. V lost 6 bases to trimming and J lost 3 bases, with 11 bases between them. The CDR3 coding sequence is TGTGCCAGTAGCCGTAGCGCAGCTAATGAAAAACTGTTTTTT. Translated, it gives CASSRSAANEKLFF.

V and J are TRBV2 and TRBJ1-2, with a weak D call TRBD1 (5 bases). The length of the CDR3 is 15 residues. Trimming pared 1 base from V and 1 base from J, leaving 10 bases between. Looked up from germline, CDR1 is SNHLY and CDR2 is FYNNEI. This chain's CDR3 is CASSEEQAYNYGYTF. CDR3 nucleotide sequence: TGTGCCAGCAGTGAAGAACAGGCTTATAACTATGGCTACACCTTC.

The V and J genes are TRBV3-1 (or the pseudogene TRBV3-2) and TRBJ1-2; 9 positions match TRBD1. The CDR3 is 16 amino acids. Germline V gene data show CDR1 as LGHDT and CDR2 as YNNKEL (reference sequence). Germline trimming cut 4 bases from V and 4 bases from J; bases unmatched to any gene: 10. The CDR3 coding sequence is TGTGCCAGCAGCCTTCCACCGGGACAGGGAATCTATGGCTACACCTTC. The encoded protein is CASSLPPGQGIYGYTF.

The genes are TRBV24-1 and TRBJ2-6; D not resolved. V was trimmed by 11 bases and J by 1 base, leaving 5 bases between them. CDR1 is KGHDR and CDR2 is SFDVKD in the germline V gene. CDR3 length equals 12 residues. CDR3 DNA: TGTGCCATCTCTTCTGGGGCCAACGTCCTGACTTTC. It yields the protein CAISSGANVLTF.

This clone was seen only a few times. The chain links TRBV28 to TRBJ2-3; 12 positions match TRBD2. Per the germline V gene, CDR1 is MDHEN and CDR2 is SYDVKM. This CDR3 has 18 residues. V shed 4 bases and J 2 bases; nucleotides not matched to a gene: 10. CDR3 residues: CASSSPQLAGGPTDTQYF. CDR3 coding DNA: TGTGCCAGCAGTTCCCCTCAACTAGCGGGAGGACCCACAGATACGCAGTATTTT.

The chain carries TRBV3-1 (or the pseudogene TRBV3-2) and TRBJ1-4; D not certain. V gave up 1 base and J gave up 15 bases, with 12 bases separating them. The CDR3 runs 12 residues. CDR1 and CDR2 from the germline V gene are LGHDT and YNNKEL (reference sequence). The CDR3 nucleotides are TGTGCCAGCAGCCAAGTCAACGGGAGAGTGTTTTTT. Encoded protein: CASSQVNGRVFF.